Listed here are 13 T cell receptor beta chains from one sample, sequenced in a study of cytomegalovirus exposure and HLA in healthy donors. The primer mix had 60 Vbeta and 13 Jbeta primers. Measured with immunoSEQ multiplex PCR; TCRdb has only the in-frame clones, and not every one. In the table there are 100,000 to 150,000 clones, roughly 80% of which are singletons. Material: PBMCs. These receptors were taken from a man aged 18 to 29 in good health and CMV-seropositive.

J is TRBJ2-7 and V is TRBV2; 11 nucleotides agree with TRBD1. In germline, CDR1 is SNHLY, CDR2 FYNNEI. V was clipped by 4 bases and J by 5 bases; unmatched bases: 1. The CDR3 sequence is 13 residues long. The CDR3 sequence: CASSGGQGDEQYF. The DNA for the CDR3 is TGTGCCAGCAGTGGGGGACAGGGGGACGAGCAGTACTTC.

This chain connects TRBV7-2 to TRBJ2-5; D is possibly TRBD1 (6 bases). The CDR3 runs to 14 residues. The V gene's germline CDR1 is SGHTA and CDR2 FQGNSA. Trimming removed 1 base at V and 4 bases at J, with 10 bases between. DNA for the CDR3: TGTGCCAGCAGCTTAGTTACAGGGTTAGAGACCCAGTACTTC. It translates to CASSLVTGLETQYF.

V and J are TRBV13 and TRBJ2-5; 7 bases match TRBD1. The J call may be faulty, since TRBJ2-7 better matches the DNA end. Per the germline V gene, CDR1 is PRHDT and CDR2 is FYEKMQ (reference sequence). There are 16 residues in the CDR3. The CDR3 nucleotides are TGTGCCAGCAGCTTAGGACAAGGGGACAGTTACTACGAGCAGTACTTC. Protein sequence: CASSLGQGDSYYEQYF.

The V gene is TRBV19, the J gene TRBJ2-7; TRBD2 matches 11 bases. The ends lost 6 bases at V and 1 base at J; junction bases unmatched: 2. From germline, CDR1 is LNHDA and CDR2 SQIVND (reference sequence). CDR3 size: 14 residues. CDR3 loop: CASRTSGSSYEQYF. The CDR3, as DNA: TGTGCCAGTAGAACTAGCGGGAGTTCCTACGAGCAGTACTTC.

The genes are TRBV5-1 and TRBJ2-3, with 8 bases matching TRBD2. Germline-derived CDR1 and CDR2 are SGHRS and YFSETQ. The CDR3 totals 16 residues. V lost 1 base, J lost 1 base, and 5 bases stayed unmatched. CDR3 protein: CASSLYVTSGTDTQYF. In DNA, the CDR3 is TGCGCCAGCAGCTTGTATGTGACTAGCGGCACAGATACGCAGTATTTT.

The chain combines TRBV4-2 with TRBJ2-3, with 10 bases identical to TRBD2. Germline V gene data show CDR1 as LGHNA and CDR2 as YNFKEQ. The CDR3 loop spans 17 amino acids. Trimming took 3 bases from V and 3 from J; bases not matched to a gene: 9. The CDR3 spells CASSHGPSGSGTDTQYF. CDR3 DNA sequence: TGTGCCAGCAGCCATGGGCCTAGCGGGAGCGGTACAGATACGCAGTATTTT.

The CDR3 loop reads CASSLGGEGETQYF. DNA of the CDR3: TGTGCCAGCAGCTTGGGAGGGGAGGGAGAGACCCAGTACTTC. The chain is built from TRBV5-4 and TRBJ2-5, with 7 nucleotides matching TRBD2. V gave up 0 bases and J gave up 4 bases; unmatched junction bases: 3. This CDR3 has 14 residues. Germline V lookup: CDR1 SGHNT, CDR2 YYREEE (reference sequence).

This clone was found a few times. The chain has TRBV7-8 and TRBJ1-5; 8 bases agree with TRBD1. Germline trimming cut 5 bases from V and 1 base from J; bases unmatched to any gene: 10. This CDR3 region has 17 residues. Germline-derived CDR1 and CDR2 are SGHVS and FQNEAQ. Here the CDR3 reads CASSPRTGTMSNQPQHF. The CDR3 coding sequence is TGTGCCAGCAGCCCCCGGACAGGGACTATGAGCAATCAGCCCCAGCATTTT.

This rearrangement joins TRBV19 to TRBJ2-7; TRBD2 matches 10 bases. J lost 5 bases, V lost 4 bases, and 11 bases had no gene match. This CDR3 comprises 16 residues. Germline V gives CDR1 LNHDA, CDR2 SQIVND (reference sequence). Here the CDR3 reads CASSTVGLAGAHEQYF. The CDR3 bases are TGTGCCAGTAGTACCGTCGGTCTAGCGGGAGCCCACGAGCAGTACTTC.

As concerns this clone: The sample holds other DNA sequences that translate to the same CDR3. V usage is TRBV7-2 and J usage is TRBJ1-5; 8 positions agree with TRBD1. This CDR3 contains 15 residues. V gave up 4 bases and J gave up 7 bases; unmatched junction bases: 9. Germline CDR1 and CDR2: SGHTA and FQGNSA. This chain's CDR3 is CASSSRTGSGQPQHF. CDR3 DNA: TGTGCCAGCAGCTCCAGGACAGGGTCTGGGCAGCCCCAGCATTTT.

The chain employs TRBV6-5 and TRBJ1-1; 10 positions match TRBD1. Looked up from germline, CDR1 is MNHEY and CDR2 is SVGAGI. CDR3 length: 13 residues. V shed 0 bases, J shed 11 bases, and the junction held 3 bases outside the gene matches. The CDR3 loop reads CASSYSGTGVAFF. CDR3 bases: TGTGCCAGCAGTTACTCTGGGACAGGGGTGGCTTTCTTT.

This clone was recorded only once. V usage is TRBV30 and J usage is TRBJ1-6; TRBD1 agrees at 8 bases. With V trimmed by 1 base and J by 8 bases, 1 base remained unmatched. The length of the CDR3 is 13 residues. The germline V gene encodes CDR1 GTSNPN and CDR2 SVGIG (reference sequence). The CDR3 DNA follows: TGTGCCTGGAGTGGACAGGGGTATTCACCCCTCCACTTT. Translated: CAWSGQGYSPLHF.

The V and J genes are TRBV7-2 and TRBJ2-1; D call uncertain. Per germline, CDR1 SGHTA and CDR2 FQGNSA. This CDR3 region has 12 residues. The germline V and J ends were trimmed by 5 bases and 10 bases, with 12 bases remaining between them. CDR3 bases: TGTGCCAGCAGCCCGAGCCTCGCCGAGCAGTTCTTC. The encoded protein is CASSPSLAEQFF.